This T cell receptor (beta chain) is drawn from a study of T cell changes during pregnancy in multiple sclerosis. CDR3 size: 12 residues. The germline CDR1 and CDR2 sequences are SGHTA and FQGNSA. V lost 4 bases and J 6 bases, leaving 10 bases between the germline ends. Sequencing was performed with immunoSEQ multiplex PCR; in TCRdb, only in-frame clones are kept and a portion is missing. The sample has tens of thousands of clones; over 85% are singletons. The material was peripheral blood, obtained in the second trimester of pregnancy. The rearrangement links TRBV7-2 to TRBJ2-7; D gene ambiguous. The TCR sequence derives from a female donor in good health, enrolled as a control in a pregnancy study. DNA of the CDR3: TGTGCCAGCAGCTCAAGCCCCCGCGAGCAGTACTTC. Its protein is CASSSSPREQYF.